Listed here are 16 T cell receptor beta chains from one sample, sequenced in a study of memory CD4+ T cells and cytomegalovirus serostatus. The sort gate was single viable CD3+CD4+CD8-CD45RO+ cells for memory CD4+ T cells. Produced via immunoSEQ multiplex PCR; TCRdb's table is partial and in-frame only. The sample holds some 30,000 clones; about 80% are singletons and the top ten take 0.6% to 0.65%. Source material: memory CD4+ T cells from blood. These receptors all stem from an adult in good health and CMV-seronegative. Some clones in this sample may be carry-over from other donors' samples.

In the case of this clone: Distinct nucleotide sequences in the sample also encode this CDR3. This chain links TRBV30 with TRBJ1-5, with D maybe TRBD1 (5 bases). The length of the CDR3 is 13 residues. Germline V lookup: CDR1 GTSNPN, CDR2 SVGIG (reference sequence). V was clipped by 3 bases and J by 0 bases, with 6 bases between them. The CDR3 loop is CAWSRDSNQPQHF. The CDR3 coding sequence is TGTGCCTGGAGCAGGGATAGCAATCAGCCCCAGCATTTT.

In nucleotides, the CDR3 is TGTGCCAGCAGCTTATATGTCGCTGAAGCTTTCTTT. This gives the protein CASSLYVAEAFF. V usage is TRBV13 and J usage is TRBJ1-1; D not certain. V lost 2 bases and J lost 6, with 7 bases in between. The germline V gene has CDR1 PRHDT and CDR2 FYEKMQ (reference sequence). This CDR3 is built from 12 residues. The variable domain in full, completed from reference TRBV13 and TRBJ1-1, reads AAGVIQSPRHLIKEKRETATLKCYPIPRHDTVYWYQQGPGQDPQFLISFYEKMQSDKGSIPDRFSAQQFSDYHSELNMSSLELGDSALYFCASSLYVAEAFFGQGTRLTVV.

The chain has TRBV7-2 and TRBJ1-2; D is possibly TRBD1 (5 bases). With 2 bases removed from V and 2 bases from J, the gap between germline ends came to 9 bases. Looked up from germline, CDR1 is SGHTA and CDR2 is FQGNSA. CDR3 length equals 14 residues. The chain's CDR3 is CASSLPGNNYGYTF. The CDR3 DNA reads as TGTGCCAGCAGCTTACCAGGGAACAACTATGGCTACACCTTC.

The rearrangement uses TRBV29-1 and TRBJ1-1; weak D call: TRBD1 (6 bases). The CDR3 runs 11 residues. V was cut by 6 bases and J by 4 bases, with 9 bases left in between. Germline lookup yields CDR1 SQVTM and CDR2 ANQGSEA. CDR3 DNA sequence: TGCAGCGTCCTCAGGGGCACTGAAGCTTTCTTT. Translation gives CSVLRGTEAFF.

The chain's CDR3 is CASSQDLGFANTGELFF. The CDR3 bases are TGCGCCAGCAGCCAAGATCTGGGTTTCGCGAACACCGGGGAGCTGTTTTTT. J is TRBJ2-2 and V is TRBV4-1; D is uncertain. The CDR3 has 17 amino acids. V dropped 0 bases and J dropped 0 bases, with 11 bases sitting between them. Germline V gene data show CDR1 as MGHRA and CDR2 as YSYEKL.

This chain connects TRBV28 to TRBJ2-7, with a tentative D call TRBD1 (6 bases). Trimming cost V 4 bases and J 3 bases, with 13 bases left between them. Germline V CDR1 and CDR2: MDHEN, SYDVKM. The CDR3 length is 14 residues. The CDR3 region is CASSSGQLVYEQYF. The DNA for the CDR3 is TGTGCCAGCAGTTCTGGACAGCTTGTCTACGAGCAGTACTTC. The full variable domain, rest sourced from reference TRBV28 and TRBJ2-7, is DVKVTQSSRYLVKRTGEKVFLECVQDMDHENMFWYRQDPGLGLRLIYFSYDVKMKEKGDIPEGYSVSREKKERFSLILESASTNQTSMYLCASSSGQLVYEQYFGPGTRLTVT.

The V and J genes are TRBV5-1 and TRBJ2-1; 7 nucleotides align to TRBD2. The CDR3 consists of 14 residues. Trimming at V came to 7 bases and at J to 2 bases, leaving 6 bases not matched to a gene. Germline CDR1 reads SGHRS; CDR2 reads YFSETQ. The CDR3 region is CASERGDAYNEQFF. In nucleotides, the CDR3 is TGCGCCAGCGAGCGGGGCGACGCCTACAATGAGCAGTTCTTC.

V usage is TRBV2 and J usage is TRBJ2-7; D is uncertain. CDR3 length: 12 residues. Trimming took 1 base from V and 8 from J, leaving 9 bases between them. CDR1 and CDR2 from the germline V gene are SNHLY and FYNNEI. CDR3: CASSEGQRKQYF. CDR3 coding DNA: TGTGCCAGCAGTGAAGGGCAGCGCAAGCAGTACTTC.

V and J are TRBV7-9 and TRBJ2-7, with 7 bases matching TRBD1. Germline trimming cut 1 base from V and 12 bases from J; bases unmatched to any gene: 6. Looked up from germline, CDR1 is SEHNR and CDR2 is FQNEAQ (reference sequence). The CDR3 length is 12 residues. The CDR3 is CASSLGDRVAYF. CDR3 sequence (DNA): TGTGCCAGCAGCTTAGGAGACAGGGTTGCGTACTTC.

This clone was detected a few times. The chain links TRBV19 to TRBJ1-1, with D hard to call. The V end was cut by 6 bases, the J end by 7 bases, with 18 bases between. The CDR3 runs to 14 residues. Germline V CDR1 and CDR2: LNHDA, SQIVND (reference sequence). CDR3 protein: CASSLTGNRGEAFF. The DNA for the CDR3 is TGTGCCAGTAGCCTAACCGGAAACCGGGGTGAAGCTTTCTTT.

V usage is TRBV5-1 and J usage is TRBJ2-1, with 9 nucleotides matching TRBD1. The CDR3 is 15 amino acids. The junction had 2 bases not matched to a gene; V was cut back by 1 base and J by 3 bases. Germline V CDR1 and CDR2: SGHRS, YFSETQ. The CDR3 region is CASSLRQGVYNEQFF. CDR3 nucleotides: TGCGCCAGCAGCTTGCGACAGGGGGTCTACAATGAGCAGTTCTTC.

In this sample, this clone turned up a few times. V and J are TRBV7-3 and TRBJ1-2; TRBD1 matches 9 bases. Trimming at V came to 2 bases and at J to 0 bases, leaving 4 bases not matched to a gene. CDR1 and CDR2 from the germline V gene are SGHTA and FQGTGA. CDR3 size: 16 residues. The CDR3 loop reads CASSLGGTGPNYGYTF. The CDR3 DNA sequence: TGTGCCAGCAGCTTAGGAGGGACAGGGCCTAACTATGGCTACACCTTC.

The gene calls are TRBV7-8 and TRBJ1-6, with unresolved D. Trimming removed 2 bases at V and 8 bases at J, with 4 bases between. The CDR3 loop spans 12 amino acids. CDR1 is SGHVS and CDR2 is FQNEAQ in the germline V gene. Here the CDR3 DNA reads TGTGCCAGCAGCTTAACTTATTCACCCCTCCACTTT. Encoded protein: CASSLTYSPLHF. Full variable domain (missing parts from reference TRBV7-8 and TRBJ1-6): GAGVSQSPRYKVAKRGQDVALRCDPISGHVSLFWYQQALGQGPEFLTYFQNEAQLDKSGLPSDRFFAERPEGSVSTLKIQRTQQEDSAVYLCASSLTYSPLHFGNGTRLTVT.

The chain links TRBV7-2 to TRBJ1-5; D gene uncertain. This CDR3 spans 16 amino acids. Germline lookup yields CDR1 SGHTA and CDR2 FQGNSA. Trimming removed 5 bases at V and 0 bases at J, with 14 bases between. As DNA, the CDR3 is TGTGCCAGCAGCGCCGGGTCGGTTAATAGCAATCAGCCCCAGCATTTT. Translated, it gives CASSAGSVNSNQPQHF.

CDR3 protein: CASSMTSGGQETQYF. CDR3 sequence (DNA): TGTGCCAGCAGTATGACTAGCGGGGGACAAGAGACCCAGTACTTC. The chain combines TRBV5-4 with TRBJ2-5; 12 bases line up with TRBD2. Trimming removed 5 bases from V and 2 bases from J; junction bases left unmatched: 4. Germline assignment: CDR1 SGHNT and CDR2 YYREEE (reference sequence). CDR3 length: 15 residues.

This chain connects TRBV10-1 to TRBJ2-5; unclear D gene. CDR1 and CDR2 (germline): WNHNN, SYGVQD (reference sequence). The CDR3 extends over 13 amino acids. Trimming pared 7 bases from V and 1 base from J, leaving 10 bases between. The CDR3 DNA sequence: TGCGCCAGCACCAGTCGAGGCCAAGAGACCCAGTACTTC. Translation gives CASTSRGQETQYF.